A selection of T cell receptor beta chains follows, all from one sample in a study of cytomegalovirus exposure and HLA in healthy donors. The protocol was immunoSEQ multiplex PCR, while the TCRdb copy is restricted to in-frame clones and leaves out a portion. The sample has about 160,000 clones, roughly 80% seen once. The sequencing input was PBMCs. The receptors were gathered from a middle-aged man in good health and CMV-seropositive. Each CDR3 is given with its conserved first and last residue. D genes are given only for firm matches. Size values are once, few and many counts, or a class for expanded clones, and some rows have none.

j_call: TRBJ2-3; clone_size: .; d_call: .; v_call: TRBV11-1; cdr3_nt: TGTGCCAGCAGCTTCTTGCGGGTCACAGATACGCAGTATTTT; cdr3_aa: CASSFLRVTDTQYF
j_call: TRBJ2-3; clone_size: few; d_call: .; v_call: TRBV18; cdr3_nt: TGTGCCAGCTCACCACCTAGCGGCTCCCGGACGCAGTATTTT; cdr3_aa: CASSPPSGSRTQYF
j_call: TRBJ2-5; clone_size: .; d_call: TRBD2; v_call: TRBV29-1; cdr3_nt: TGCAGCGTTGGACTAGCGGGAGAGACCCAGTACTTC; cdr3_aa: CSVGLAGETQYF
j_call: TRBJ1-2; clone_size: .; d_call: TRBD1; v_call: TRBV5-1; cdr3_nt: TGCGCCAGCAGCTTGGGGACAGGGGATGGCTACACCTTC; cdr3_aa: CASSLGTGDGYTF
j_call: TRBJ1-3; clone_size: .; d_call: .; v_call: TRBV6-6; cdr3_nt: TGTGCCAGCAGGGCCCAGGGGAGCGGAAACACCATATATTTT; cdr3_aa: CASRAQGSGNTIYF
j_call: TRBJ1-6; clone_size: .; d_call: .; v_call: TRBV4-1; cdr3_nt: TGCGCCAGCAGCCAAGACGGGGGGGGTCCCTCACCCCTCCACTTT; cdr3_aa: CASSQDGGGPSPLHF
j_call: TRBJ2-1; clone_size: .; d_call: .; v_call: TRBV11-2; cdr3_nt: TGTGCCAGCAGCCCGAGACAGAGCTCCTACAATGAGCAGTTCTTC; cdr3_aa: CASSPRQSSYNEQFF
j_call: TRBJ1-1; clone_size: few; d_call: TRBD1; v_call: TRBV5-1; cdr3_nt: TGCGCCAGCAGCCACGGGACAGCCGCTGAAGCTTTCTTT; cdr3_aa: CASSHGTAAEAFF
j_call: TRBJ2-7; clone_size: .; d_call: .; v_call: TRBV5-6; cdr3_nt: TGTGCCAGCAGCGCAGGGACCTACGAGCAGTACTTC; cdr3_aa: CASSAGTYEQYF
j_call: TRBJ2-2; clone_size: once; d_call: TRBD2; v_call: TRBV19; cdr3_nt: TGTGCCAGTTGGCCTAGCGGGAGTAGGTCCGGGGAGCTGTTTTTT; cdr3_aa: CASWPSGSRSGELFF
j_call: TRBJ2-7; clone_size: .; d_call: TRBD1; v_call: TRBV28; cdr3_nt: TGTGCCAGCAGTTGGCCAAAAAAACGGGACAGTCTTCCCTACGAGCAGTACTTC; cdr3_aa: CASSWPKKRDSLPYEQYF
j_call: TRBJ2-6; clone_size: .; d_call: .; v_call: TRBV7-3; cdr3_nt: TGTGCCGGCAGGCAGGGGGGGGCCAACGTCCTGACTTTC; cdr3_aa: CAGRQGGANVLTF
j_call: TRBJ1-1; clone_size: .; d_call: .; v_call: TRBV6-6; cdr3_nt: TGTGCCAGCAGCCCAGAGGGGAACACTGAAGCTTTCTTT; cdr3_aa: CASSPEGNTEAFF
j_call: TRBJ2-5; clone_size: .; d_call: .; v_call: TRBV7-9; cdr3_nt: TGTGCCAGCAGCTTACCCGGGGTAGCGGTCCTAGAGACCCAGTACTTC; cdr3_aa: CASSLPGVAVLETQYF
j_call: TRBJ2-5; clone_size: .; d_call: TRBD2; v_call: TRBV4-3; cdr3_nt: TGCGCCAGCAGCCAATCCACTAGCGGACAAGAGACCCAGTACTTC; cdr3_aa: CASSQSTSGQETQYF
j_call: TRBJ1-5; clone_size: .; d_call: .; v_call: TRBV2; cdr3_nt: TGTGCCAGCAGATTTACAGGGAATCAGCCCCAGCATTTT; cdr3_aa: CASRFTGNQPQHF
j_call: TRBJ1-2; clone_size: .; d_call: .; v_call: TRBV6-6; cdr3_nt: TGTGCCAGCAGTTATTCCTCCAGGGGCGACTATGGCTACACCTTC; cdr3_aa: CASSYSSRGDYGYTF
j_call: TRBJ2-3; clone_size: once; d_call: TRBD1; v_call: TRBV29-1; cdr3_nt: TGCAGCGTTCGGACAGGATACACAGATACGCAGTATTTT; cdr3_aa: CSVRTGYTDTQYF
j_call: TRBJ1-5; clone_size: .; d_call: TRBD1; v_call: TRBV6-5; cdr3_nt: TGTGCCAGCAGGGGACAGGGCGGGAATCAGCCCCAGCATTTT; cdr3_aa: CASRGQGGNQPQHF
j_call: TRBJ2-7; clone_size: .; d_call: .; v_call: TRBV7-9; cdr3_nt: TGTGCCAGCAGCCTAGGCGACGTCGGGGACTACGAGCAGTACTTC; cdr3_aa: CASSLGDVGDYEQYF
j_call: TRBJ1-5; clone_size: .; d_call: .; v_call: TRBV15; cdr3_nt: TGTGCCACCAGCAGAGATATAGCCGTCAATCAGCCCCAGCATTTT; cdr3_aa: CATSRDIAVNQPQHF
j_call: TRBJ1-1; clone_size: few; d_call: .; v_call: TRBV11-2; cdr3_nt: TGTGCCAGCACTCCGGGTTGGGGGGGGAACACTGAAGCTTTCTTT; cdr3_aa: CASTPGWGGNTEAFF
j_call: TRBJ2-4; clone_size: .; d_call: .; v_call: TRBV15; cdr3_nt: TGTGCCACCAGCAGAGACGGGGTTTCCAAAAACATTCAGTACTTC; cdr3_aa: CATSRDGVSKNIQYF
j_call: TRBJ1-1; clone_size: .; d_call: .; v_call: TRBV29-1; cdr3_nt: TGCAGCGTTTTCTTTCCCGCGGGGCTGAACACTGAAGCTTTCTTT; cdr3_aa: CSVFFPAGLNTEAFF
j_call: TRBJ2-1; clone_size: .; d_call: .; v_call: TRBV6-1; cdr3_nt: TGTGCCAGCAGTGAAGCGAGGGCTGTCTATGAGCAGTTCTTC; cdr3_aa: CASSEARAVYEQFF
j_call: TRBJ1-1; clone_size: .; d_call: .; v_call: TRBV5-1; cdr3_nt: TGCGCCAGCAGCTTGGTGGCGGCAAACACTGAAGCTTTCTTT; cdr3_aa: CASSLVAANTEAFF
j_call: TRBJ2-7; clone_size: once; d_call: .; v_call: TRBV28; cdr3_nt: TGTGCCAGCCGCTCAGTCCCAGACAGCCCCTACGAGCAGTACTTC; cdr3_aa: CASRSVPDSPYEQYF
j_call: TRBJ1-5; clone_size: .; d_call: .; v_call: TRBV28; cdr3_nt: TGTGCCACCCAGAATCAGGGCGCCGATCAGCCCCAGCATTTT; cdr3_aa: CATQNQGADQPQHF
j_call: TRBJ1-1; clone_size: .; d_call: .; v_call: TRBV9; cdr3_nt: TGTGCCAGCAGCGTAGGGGCAGGGGCTATGAACACTGAAGCTTTCTTT; cdr3_aa: CASSVGAGAMNTEAFF
j_call: TRBJ2-2; clone_size: .; d_call: .; v_call: TRBV5-6; cdr3_nt: TGTGCCAGCAGCTTGGAGCCCCGAAACACCGGGGAGCTGTTTTTT; cdr3_aa: CASSLEPRNTGELFF
j_call: TRBJ1-5; clone_size: .; d_call: TRBD1; v_call: TRBV9; cdr3_nt: TGTGCCAGCGGAGGGACAGGGCCAAATCAGCCCCAGCATTTT; cdr3_aa: CASGGTGPNQPQHF
j_call: TRBJ1-1; clone_size: .; d_call: .; v_call: TRBV28; cdr3_nt: TGTGCCATTTCGGGGGTAAACACTGAAGCTTTCTTT; cdr3_aa: CAISGVNTEAFF
j_call: TRBJ1-5; clone_size: .; d_call: .; v_call: TRBV2; cdr3_nt: TGTGCCAGCAGTGAACGGGACTCAAATCAGCCCCAGCATTTT; cdr3_aa: CASSERDSNQPQHF
j_call: TRBJ2-7; clone_size: .; d_call: TRBD2; v_call: TRBV6-5; cdr3_nt: TGTGCCAGCAGTTACTCCCGACTAGCGGGAGCCTACGAGCAGTACTTC; cdr3_aa: CASSYSRLAGAYEQYF
j_call: TRBJ1-6; clone_size: .; d_call: TRBD1; v_call: TRBV5-1; cdr3_nt: TGCGCCAGCACCCCCGGGACAGGGGCTTCACCCCTCCACTTT; cdr3_aa: CASTPGTGASPLHF
j_call: TRBJ1-4; clone_size: .; d_call: .; v_call: TRBV5-1; cdr3_nt: TGCGCCAGCAGCTCCTACCGAAATGAAAAACTGTTTTTT; cdr3_aa: CASSSYRNEKLFF
j_call: TRBJ1-1; clone_size: .; d_call: .; v_call: TRBV6-4; cdr3_nt: TGTGCCAGCAAAAAATCCGCGGGCGCTGAAGCTTTCTTT; cdr3_aa: CASKKSAGAEAFF
j_call: TRBJ2-3; clone_size: .; d_call: TRBD1; v_call: TRBV28; cdr3_nt: TGTGCCAGCAGTTTTCCGGGACAGGGGACAGATACGCAGTATTTT; cdr3_aa: CASSFPGQGTDTQYF
j_call: TRBJ2-3; clone_size: .; d_call: TRBD2; v_call: TRBV15; cdr3_nt: TGTGCCACCAGGGACTCAAGAGGCGGGAGCTCCACAGATACGCAGTATTTT; cdr3_aa: CATRDSRGGSSTDTQYF
j_call: TRBJ1-4; clone_size: .; d_call: .; v_call: TRBV15; cdr3_nt: TGTGCCACCAGCAGAGATCGGTTAGCTGAAAAACTGTTTTTT; cdr3_aa: CATSRDRLAEKLFF
j_call: TRBJ2-7; clone_size: .; d_call: .; v_call: TRBV27; cdr3_nt: TGTGCCAGCAGTCGCAGTTGGGAAAGGGGGGGTTCCTACGAGCAGTACTTC; cdr3_aa: CASSRSWERGGSYEQYF
j_call: TRBJ2-1; clone_size: .; d_call: TRBD2; v_call: TRBV18; cdr3_nt: TGTGCCAGCTCCGGGACTAGCGGGAGGGCCGGTGAGCAGTTCTTC; cdr3_aa: CASSGTSGRAGEQFF